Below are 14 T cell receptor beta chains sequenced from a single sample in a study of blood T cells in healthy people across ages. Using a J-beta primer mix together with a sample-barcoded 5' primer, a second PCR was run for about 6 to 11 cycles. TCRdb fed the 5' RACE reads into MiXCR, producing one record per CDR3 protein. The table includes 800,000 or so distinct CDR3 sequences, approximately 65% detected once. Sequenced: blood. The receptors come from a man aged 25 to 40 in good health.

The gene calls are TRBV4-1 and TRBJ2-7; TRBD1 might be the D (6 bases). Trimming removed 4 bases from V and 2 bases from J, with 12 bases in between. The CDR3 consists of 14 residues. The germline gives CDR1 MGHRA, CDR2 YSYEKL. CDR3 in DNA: TGCGCCAGCAGCCCCCCGGACAGAACCTACGAGCAGTACGTC. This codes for CASSPPDRTYEQYV.

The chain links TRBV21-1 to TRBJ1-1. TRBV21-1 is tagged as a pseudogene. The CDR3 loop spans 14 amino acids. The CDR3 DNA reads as TGTGCCAGCACCTCCTCGGACCTGAACACTGAAGCTTTCTTT. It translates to CASTSSDLNTEAFF.

In DNA, the CDR3 is TGTGCCACCAGCAGATCCCCTACAGGGGGCGAGACCCAGTACTTC. Translation: CATSRSPTGGETQYF. The V gene is TRBV15, the J gene TRBJ2-5; TRBD1 matches 9 bases. The CDR3 loop spans 15 amino acids. Germline CDR1 LNHNV, CDR2 YYDKDF (reference sequence). The V gene end was trimmed by 2 bases and the J gene end by 5 bases; junction bases not matched to a gene: 6.

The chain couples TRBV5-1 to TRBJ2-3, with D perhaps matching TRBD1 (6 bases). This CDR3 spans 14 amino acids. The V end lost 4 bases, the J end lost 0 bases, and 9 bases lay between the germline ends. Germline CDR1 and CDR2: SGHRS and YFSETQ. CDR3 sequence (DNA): TGCGCCAGCAGCACGGGACAAAGCACAGATACGCAGTATTTT. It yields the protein CASSTGQSTDTQYF. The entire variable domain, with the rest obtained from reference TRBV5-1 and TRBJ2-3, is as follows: KAGVTQTPRYLIKTRGQQVTLSCSPISGHRSVSWYQQTPGQGLQFLFEYFSETQRNKGNFPGRFSGRQFSNSRSEMNVSTLELGDSALYLCASSTGQSTDTQYFGPGTRLTVL.

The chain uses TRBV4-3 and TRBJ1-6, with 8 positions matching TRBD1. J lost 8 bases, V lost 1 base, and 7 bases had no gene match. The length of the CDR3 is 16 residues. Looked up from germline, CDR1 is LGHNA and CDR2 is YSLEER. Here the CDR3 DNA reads TGCGCCAGCAGCCAAGGGGGACAGGCTTATGATTCACCCCTCCACTTT. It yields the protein CASSQGGQAYDSPLHF.

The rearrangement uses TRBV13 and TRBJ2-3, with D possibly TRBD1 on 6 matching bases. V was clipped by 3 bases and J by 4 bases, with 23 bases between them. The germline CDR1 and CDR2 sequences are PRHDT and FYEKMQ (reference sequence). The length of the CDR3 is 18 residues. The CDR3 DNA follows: TGTGCCAGCAGCTTCAGCCCCAACAGGGTAGCATTTGCAGATACGCAGTATTTT. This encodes CASSFSPNRVAFADTQYF.

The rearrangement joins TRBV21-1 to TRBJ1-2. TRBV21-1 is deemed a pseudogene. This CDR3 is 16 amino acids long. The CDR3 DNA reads TGTGCCAGCAGCTCCGGATTTAGGGGTCCTCCCGATGGCTACACCTTC. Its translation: CASSSGFRGPPDGYTF.

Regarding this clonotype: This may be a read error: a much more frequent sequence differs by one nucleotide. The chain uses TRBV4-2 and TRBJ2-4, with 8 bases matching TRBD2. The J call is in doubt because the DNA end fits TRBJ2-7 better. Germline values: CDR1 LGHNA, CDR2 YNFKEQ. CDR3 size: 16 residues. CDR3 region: CASSQGSGTSSYEQYF. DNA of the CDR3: TGTGCCAGCAGCCAAGGATCCGGGACTAGCTCCTACGAGCAGTACTTC.

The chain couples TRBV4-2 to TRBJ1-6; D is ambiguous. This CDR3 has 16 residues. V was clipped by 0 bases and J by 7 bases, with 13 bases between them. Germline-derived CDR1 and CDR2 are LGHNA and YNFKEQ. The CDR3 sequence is CASSQEAGNKNSPLHF. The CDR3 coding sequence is TGTGCCAGCAGCCAAGAGGCGGGGAACAAGAATTCACCCCTCCACTTT.

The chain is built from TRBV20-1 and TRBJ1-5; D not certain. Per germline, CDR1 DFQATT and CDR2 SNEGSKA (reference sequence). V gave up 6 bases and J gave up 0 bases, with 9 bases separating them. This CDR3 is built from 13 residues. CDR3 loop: CSASLPSNQPQHF. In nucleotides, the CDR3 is TGCAGTGCCTCATTACCTAGCAATCAGCCCCAGCATTTT.

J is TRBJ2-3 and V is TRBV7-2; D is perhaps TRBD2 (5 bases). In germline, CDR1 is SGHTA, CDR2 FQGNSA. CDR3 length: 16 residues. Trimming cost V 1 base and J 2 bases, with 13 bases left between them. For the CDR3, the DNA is TGTGCCAGCAGCTTAGGATATGGAGGTTACACAGATACGCAGTATTTT. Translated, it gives CASSLGYGGYTDTQYF.

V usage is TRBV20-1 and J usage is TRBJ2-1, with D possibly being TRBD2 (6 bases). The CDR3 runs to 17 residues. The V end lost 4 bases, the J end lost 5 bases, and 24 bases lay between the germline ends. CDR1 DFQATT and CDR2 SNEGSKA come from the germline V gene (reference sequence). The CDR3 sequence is CSATGIPMVAENNEQFF. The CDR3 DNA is TGCAGTGCTACAGGTATCCCGATGGTAGCGGAAAACAATGAGCAGTTCTTC.

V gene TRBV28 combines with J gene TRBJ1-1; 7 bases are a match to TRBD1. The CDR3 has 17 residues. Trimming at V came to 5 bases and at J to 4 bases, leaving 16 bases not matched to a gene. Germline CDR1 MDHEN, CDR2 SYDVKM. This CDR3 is CASSHHRGDLTATEAFF. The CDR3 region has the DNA TGTGCCAGCAGTCATCACAGGGGCGATTTAACCGCCACTGAAGCTTTCTTT.

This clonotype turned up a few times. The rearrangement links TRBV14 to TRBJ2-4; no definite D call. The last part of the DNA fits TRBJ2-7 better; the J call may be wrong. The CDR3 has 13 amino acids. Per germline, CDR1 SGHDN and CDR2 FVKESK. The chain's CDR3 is CASSQGFGSEQYF. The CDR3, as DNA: TGTGCCAGCAGCCAAGGTTTTGGTTCCGAGCAGTACTTC.